A single TCR beta chain is shown here with its context. Original data processing: Reference gene primer amplification yielded estimated nucleated cell counts. Sequencing used immunoSEQ multiplex PCR; TCRdb keeps in-frame clones, though not all of them. V and J calls and clone size follow that table, whereas D and trimming were derived from the DNA. Among roughly 280,000 clones listed, about 87% were seen once. The data belong to a study of blood T cell repertoires in COVID-19. This TCR derives from a woman aged 55-70 years with COVID-19, enrolled during active disease. The sample was peripheral blood.

The CDR3: CASSLLGMGGLSNQPQHF. CDR3 DNA sequence: TGTGCCAGCAGTTTATTGGGAATGGGGGGGCTTAGCAATCAGCCCCAGCATTTT. The chain uses TRBV28 and TRBJ1-5; D may be TRBD1 (6 bases). CDR1 and CDR2 (germline): MDHEN, SYDVKM. This CDR3 is 18 amino acids long. Trimming left V 1 base short and J 0 bases short, with 16 bases between.